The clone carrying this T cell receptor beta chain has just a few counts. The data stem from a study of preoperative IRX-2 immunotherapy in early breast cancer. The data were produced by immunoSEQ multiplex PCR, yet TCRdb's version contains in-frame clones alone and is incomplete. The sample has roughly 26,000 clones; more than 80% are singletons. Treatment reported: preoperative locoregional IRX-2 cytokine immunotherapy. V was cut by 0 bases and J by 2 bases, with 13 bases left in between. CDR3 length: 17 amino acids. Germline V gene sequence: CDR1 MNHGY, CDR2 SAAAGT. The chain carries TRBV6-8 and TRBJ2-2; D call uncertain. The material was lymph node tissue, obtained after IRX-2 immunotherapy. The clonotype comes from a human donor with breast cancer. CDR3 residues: CASSYSPQADNTGELFF. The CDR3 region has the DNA TGTGCCAGCAGTTACTCGCCGCAGGCAGATAACACCGGGGAGCTGTTTTTT.